This entry concerns a single TCR beta chain. Its antigen remains unknown. A second about 7 to 11 cycle PCR used barcoded and J-beta primers. A single record per CDR3 protein comes from TCRdb applying MiXCR to the 5' RACE reads. The sample carries about 570,000 distinct CDR3 sequences, roughly a quarter recorded once. V was pared by 5 bases and J by 6 bases, with 14 bases between. Germline CDR1 is SEHNR and CDR2 is FQNEAQ (reference sequence). This CDR3 has 14 residues. Each sample yielded at least 5 micrograms of PBMC total RNA. These data originate in a study of blood T cells in healthy people across ages. The study, taken as a whole, reports: When one million T cells were used, diversity estimates were thought to be underestimates.

These records were also assigned to another study, of T cells of mothers and their children.

The clonotype was recovered from a boy younger than 10 in good health. The chain carries TRBV7-9 and TRBJ2-4, with D perhaps being TRBD1 or TRBD2 (5 bases each). The source material was blood. The CDR3, as DNA: TGTGCCAGCAGCAGCCGGGACGCCTCAAACATTCAGTACTTC. Its protein product is CASSSRDASNIQYF.